This TCR beta chain was sequenced in a study of T cells in Graves' hyperthyroidism and ophthalmopathy. As for the study in general: Upon initial diagnosis and before any treatment, peripheral blood was collected. Study findings and constraints: Blood shared most expanded thyroid clonotypes above 0.001.

PBMCs were sourced from more than 9 ml fresh peripheral blood. The J segment lost 4 bases and the V segment lost 7 bases, leaving 4 bases of the junction unmatched. Germline V gene lookup returns CDR1 MRHNA and CDR2 SNTAGT. This CDR3 has 13 amino acids. Amplification of TCR beta CDR3 regions used RNA as the template. HTBI primers were the set used in a first-round RT-PCR of the TCR CDR3. TCRdb independently ran MiXCR on the multiplex PCR reads; one entry per CDR3 protein. The table includes 460,000 or so distinct CDR3 sequences, 13% to 15% detected once. Of note for this clonotype: Its antigen is undetermined.

The chain carries TRBV6-4 and TRBJ2-1; 7 positions match TRBD1. The sequenced sample was blood. The origin of this receptor is a woman under 30 with Graves' hyperthyroidism. CDR3 coding DNA: TGTGCCAGCATAAGGGGGCAGTACAATGAGCAGTTCTTC. Amino acids: CASIRGQYNEQFF.